This TCR beta chain came from a study of T cells after posttransplantation cyclophosphamide. Study results and caveats: After PTCy, TRB diversity resembled that of CNI/methotrexate controls.

CDR1 and CDR2 (germline): MNHNS, SASEGT. Unmatched junction bases numbered 7, after V lost 5 bases and J lost 4 bases. The CDR3 is 14 amino acids. Using immunoSEQ multiplex PCR, the repertoire was profiled, and TCRdb retains in-frame clones only, with some absent. Observed in the sample are fewer than 55,000 clones, none of them singletons. Points on this clone: Its antigen remains unidentified.

This clonotype was sampled from a man aged 35 to 55 in good health, CMV-negative, and a related stem cell transplant donor. The rearrangement links TRBV6-1 to TRBJ1-2; 7 positions match TRBD1. Sequencing was carried out using PBMCs. The CDR3 DNA sequence: TGTGCCAGCAGTTCCTACAGGGGAGCCTATGGCTACACCTTC. Amino acids: CASSSYRGAYGYTF.